The T cell receptor (beta chain) under discussion was sequenced for a study of shared clonotypes between healthy human individuals. It was into CD45RA+ naive and CD45RA-negative memory subsets that the CD4+ cells were split. Germline CDR1 SGHAT, CDR2 FQNNGV. The CDR3 is 17 amino acids. V lost 2 bases, J lost 0 bases, and 13 bases lay in between. The method was immunoSEQ multiplex PCR; TCRdb's version includes in-frame clones alone and lacks a portion of them. The sample has some 900,000 clones, approximately 80% seen once; the top ten hold about 1.5%. This TCR was sampled from a man younger than 35 in good health. Sequenced: memory CD4+ T cells sorted from blood. The subset denotes: CD45RA-negative fraction. This sequence joins TRBV11-2 and TRBJ2-2; D is possibly TRBD1 or TRBD2 (5 bases each). The CDR3 loop is CASSLRPGTTNTGELFF. The CDR3, as DNA: TGTGCCAGCAGCTTAAGGCCCGGGACCACGAACACCGGGGAGCTGTTTTTT.